This is a list of T cell receptor beta chains from one sample in a study of OX40 agonist ivuxolimab in advanced cancers. Sequencing used immunoSEQ multiplex PCR; TCRdb keeps in-frame clones, though not all of them. Altogether about 77,000 clones are present, 70% to 90% being singletons, with the ten largest covering about 0.7%. The material was CD4+ or CD8+ T cells sorted from blood, obtained in a trial of the OX40 agonist ivuxolimab. The receptors were sampled from an adult with an advanced solid tumor such as melanoma, head and neck, liver or kidney cancer. Both conserved end residues are part of each CDR3.

CDR3aa: CASSFWGTGSYEQYF; j_gene: TRBJ2-7; v_gene: TRBV7-9
CDR3aa: CASSLAPGQGSNEQFF; j_gene: TRBJ2-1; v_gene: TRBV5-1
CDR3aa: CSVGGGRAGETQYF; j_gene: TRBJ2-5; v_gene: TRBV29-1
CDR3aa: CASSIIWGQGLNYGYTF; j_gene: TRBJ1-2; v_gene: TRBV19
CDR3aa: CASSGPGVGWDEQFF; j_gene: TRBJ2-1; v_gene: TRBV7-2
CDR3aa: CASSLGTPSTDTQYF; j_gene: TRBJ2-3; v_gene: TRBV7-9
CDR3aa: CASSGTGRYGYTF; j_gene: TRBJ1-2; v_gene: TRBV28
CDR3aa: CASSLAGGSYEQYF; j_gene: TRBJ2-7; v_gene: TRBV7-8
CDR3aa: CSVGQGTNTGELFF; j_gene: TRBJ2-2; v_gene: TRBV29-1
CDR3aa: CAISESVRGGWAFF; j_gene: TRBJ1-1; v_gene: TRBV10-3
CDR3aa: CASSLIGLTSYNEQFF; j_gene: TRBJ2-1; v_gene: TRBV7-8
CDR3aa: CASSLWASGGQETQYF; j_gene: TRBJ2-5; v_gene: TRBV7-2
CDR3aa: CASSQEGRANTGELFF; j_gene: TRBJ2-2; v_gene: TRBV4-3
CDR3aa: CASSGSGRALNEQFF; j_gene: TRBJ2-1; v_gene: TRBV28
CDR3aa: CASSVGDTQYF; j_gene: TRBJ2-3; v_gene: TRBV9
CDR3aa: CSASGRETQYF; j_gene: TRBJ2-5; v_gene: TRBV20-1
CDR3aa: CATSRKPGQGVRNTEAFF; j_gene: TRBJ1-1; v_gene: TRBV15
CDR3aa: CASSQPGTGDYEQFF; j_gene: TRBJ2-1; v_gene: TRBV4-2
CDR3aa: CSVVGDRGRGTEAFF; j_gene: TRBJ1-1; v_gene: TRBV29-1
CDR3aa: CASSLRLAGATDTQYF; j_gene: TRBJ2-3; v_gene: TRBV5-4
CDR3aa: CASSRSFNEKLFF; j_gene: TRBJ1-4; v_gene: TRBV9
CDR3aa: CASSLGGLAYASEQYF; j_gene: TRBJ2-7; v_gene: TRBV5-1
CDR3aa: CASSGEQGTPGELFF; j_gene: TRBJ2-2; v_gene: TRBV11-3
CDR3aa: CASSIVGGLLYNEQFF; j_gene: TRBJ2-1; v_gene: TRBV19
CDR3aa: CASSPQARAIANYGYTF; j_gene: TRBJ1-2; v_gene: TRBV18
CDR3aa: CSVDPGQGNIQYF; j_gene: TRBJ2-4; v_gene: TRBV29-1
CDR3aa: CASSFGTNNEQFF; j_gene: TRBJ2-1; v_gene: TRBV5-5
CDR3aa: CAWSAGTGIQPQHF; j_gene: TRBJ1-5; v_gene: TRBV30
CDR3aa: CATSLGGVGETQYF; j_gene: TRBJ2-5; v_gene: TRBV15
CDR3aa: CASSALLGGLSTDTQYF; j_gene: TRBJ2-3; v_gene: TRBV5-1
CDR3aa: CSAIFPTSTDTQYF; j_gene: TRBJ2-3; v_gene: TRBV29-1
CDR3aa: CASSTRDGRNYGYTF; j_gene: TRBJ1-2; v_gene: TRBV7-2
CDR3aa: CASSVGGDEQYF; j_gene: TRBJ2-7; v_gene: TRBV9
CDR3aa: CASSEGYTEAFF; j_gene: TRBJ1-1; v_gene: TRBV10-2
CDR3aa: CASGRGTGLYNEQFF; j_gene: TRBJ2-1; v_gene: TRBV12-5
CDR3aa: CASSPRGVPYNEQFF; j_gene: TRBJ2-1; v_gene: TRBV9
CDR3aa: CASSQQDGDEKLFF; j_gene: TRBJ1-4; v_gene: TRBV28
CDR3aa: CASSPRTGSTEAFF; j_gene: TRBJ1-1; v_gene: TRBV27
CDR3aa: CASSIGTGSSYNEQFF; j_gene: TRBJ2-1; v_gene: TRBV19
CDR3aa: CATTTGGNYGYTF; j_gene: TRBJ1-2; v_gene: TRBV28